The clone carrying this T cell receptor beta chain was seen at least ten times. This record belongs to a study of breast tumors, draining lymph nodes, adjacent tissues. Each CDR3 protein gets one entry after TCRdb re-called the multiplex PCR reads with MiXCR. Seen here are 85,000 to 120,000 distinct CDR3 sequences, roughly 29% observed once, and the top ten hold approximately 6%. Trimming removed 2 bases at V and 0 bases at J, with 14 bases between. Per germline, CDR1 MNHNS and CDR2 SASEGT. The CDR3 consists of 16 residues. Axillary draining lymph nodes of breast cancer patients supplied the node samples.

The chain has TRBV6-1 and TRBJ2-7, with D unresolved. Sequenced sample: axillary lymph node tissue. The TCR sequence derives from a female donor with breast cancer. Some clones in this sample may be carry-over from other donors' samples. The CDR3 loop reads CASSEIRVSSSYEQYF. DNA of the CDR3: TGTGCCAGCAGTGAAATTCGGGTCTCGAGCTCCTACGAGCAGTACTTC.